This entry lists 18 T cell receptor beta chains sequenced from one sample in a study of CD8+ T cells in alopecia areata. RNA extraction and reverse transcription yielded cDNA as sequencing template. TCRdb's copy holds only in-frame clones and misses some; the assay was immunoSEQ multiplex PCR. The table has hundreds of thousands of clones, about two thirds seen once; the top ten hold approximately 1.2%. The input for sequencing was CD4+ T cells sorted from blood, taken at week 0. Source of these receptors: a human donor with alopecia areata.

The chain links TRBV9 to TRBJ2-3; no reliable D call. Trimming left V 4 bases short and J 4 bases short, with 16 bases between. CDR1 SGDLS and CDR2 YYNGEE come from the germline V gene. The CDR3 spans 15 residues. The CDR3 protein is CASSYTLGPADTQYF. The DNA for the CDR3 is TGTGCCAGCAGCTATACTCTCGGACCGGCAGATACGCAGTATTTT.

This clone was found a few times. The rearrangement uses TRBV29-1 and TRBJ1-2; 11 bases fit TRBD1. The junction had 8 bases not matched to a gene; V was cut back by 6 bases and J by 8 bases. The CDR3 extends over 13 amino acids. Per the germline V gene, CDR1 is SQVTM and CDR2 is ANQGSEA. CDR3 region: CSVAGQGARGYTF. The CDR3 bases are TGCAGCGTCGCCGGACAGGGGGCACGAGGCTACACCTTC. Looking up the rest from reference TRBV29-1 and TRBJ1-2 gives the full variable domain: SAVISQKPSRDICQRGTSLTIQCQVDSQVTMMFWYRQQPGQSLTLIATANQGSEATYESGFVIDKFPISRPNLTFSTLTVSNMSPEDSSIYLCSVAGQGARGYTFGSGTRLTVV.

This sequence joins TRBV25-1 and TRBJ2-7; D gene ambiguous. Per germline, CDR1 MGHDK and CDR2 SYGVNS. The CDR3 consists of 11 residues. Trimming removed 3 bases at V and 3 bases at J, with 3 bases between. The DNA of the CDR3 is TGTGCCAGCAGTGACCACTACGAGCAGTACTTC. Its translation is CASSDHYEQYF.

The J gene is TRBJ1-1, the V gene TRBV7-9; tentatively, D is TRBD1 (6 bases). CDR1 and CDR2 from the germline V gene are SEHNR and FQNEAQ (reference sequence). Trimming took off 6 bases at V and 4 bases at J, with 18 bases between the two ends. The CDR3 length is 15 residues. The CDR3 reads CASSLRGSAGTEAFF. DNA of the CDR3: TGTGCCAGCAGTCTTAGGGGGAGCGCTGGCACTGAAGCTTTCTTT.

The chain employs TRBV4-3 and TRBJ1-2; 8 positions match TRBD1. CDR3 length: 13 residues. Germline assignment: CDR1 LGHNA and CDR2 YSLEER. The J segment lost 5 bases and the V segment lost 4 bases, leaving 3 bases of the junction unmatched. The CDR3 spells CASSPDREYGYTF. The CDR3 nucleotides read TGCGCCAGCAGCCCGGACAGGGAGTATGGCTACACCTTC.

DNA for the CDR3: TGTGCCTGGGGCGACAGGAGGGATTCACCCCTCCACTTT. This codes for CAWGDRRDSPLHF. V is TRBV30 and J is TRBJ1-6, with D maybe TRBD1 (6 bases). The ends were cut back, 5 bases at V and 8 bases at J, with 13 bases in the middle. The CDR3 is 13 amino acids. CDR1 GTSNPN and CDR2 SVGIG come from the germline V gene (reference sequence).

V is TRBV7-2 and J is TRBJ2-5; 10 bases map to TRBD2. Trimming took 3 bases from V and 1 from J; bases not matched to a gene: 5. The CDR3 length is 16 residues. Germline CDR1 reads SGHTA; CDR2 reads FQGNSA. The CDR3 protein is CASSFGVAGGQETQYF. DNA for the CDR3: TGTGCCAGCAGCTTTGGGGTAGCGGGGGGCCAAGAGACCCAGTACTTC.

This clone occurred once. This sequence joins TRBV11-2 and TRBJ2-7; 9 bases match TRBD2. Germline CDR1 and CDR2: SGHAT and FQNNGV. This CDR3 contains 14 residues. The V segment lost 7 bases and the J segment 0 bases; nucleotides outside the gene matches: 4. CDR3 region: CASTSTSGSYEQYF. The CDR3 nucleotides are TGTGCCAGCACCTCGACTAGCGGCTCCTACGAGCAGTACTTC.

The V and J genes are TRBV5-1 and TRBJ2-7; no definite D call. The germline V and J ends were trimmed by 2 bases and 7 bases, with 13 bases remaining between them. Germline values: CDR1 SGHRS, CDR2 YFSETQ. The CDR3 consists of 13 residues. CDR3 amino acids: CASSFVTTREQYF. The CDR3 region has the DNA TGCGCCAGCAGCTTCGTAACCACAAGGGAGCAGTACTTC.

This clone showed up just a few times. The chain carries TRBV9 and TRBJ2-4; 9 nucleotides agree with TRBD1. Per germline, CDR1 SGDLS and CDR2 YYNGEE. V dropped 3 bases and J dropped 4; count of bases not matched to a gene: 2. The CDR3 sequence is 14 residues long. Here the CDR3 DNA reads TGTGCCAGCAGCGCCGGGACAGGGAAAAACATTCAGTACTTC. It translates to CASSAGTGKNIQYF. The full variable domain, in which reference TRBV9 and TRBJ2-4 provide the parts outside the CDR3, is DSGVTQTPKHLITATGQRVTLRCSPRSGDLSVYWYQQSLDQGLQFLIQYYNGEERAKGNILERFSAQQFPDLHSELNLSSLELGDSALYFCASSAGTGKNIQYFGAGTRLSVL.

This clone was counted a single time. The junction departs from germline at one end; a sequencing error may be responsible. The chain has TRBV7-7 and TRBJ2-5; D is unresolved. The CDR3 is 13 residues long. Germline-derived CDR1 and CDR2 are SSHAT and FNYEAQ (reference sequence). The CDR3 here is CASSFSPQETQYF. In DNA form, the CDR3 reads TGTGCTAGCAGCTTTAGTCCGCAAGAGACCCAGTACTTC.

The chain recombines TRBV29-1 with TRBJ1-1; weak D call: TRBD1 (5 bases). Looked up from germline, CDR1 is SQVTM and CDR2 is ANQGSEA. V was shortened by 4 bases and J by 3 bases, with 12 bases between the two germline ends. The CDR3 is 13 amino acids. CDR3 sequence: CSVASGRDTEAFF. CDR3 in DNA: TGCAGCGTTGCATCAGGGAGGGACACTGAAGCTTTCTTT.

This clone was recorded once. The chain carries TRBV6-5 and TRBJ2-1, with 9 bases aligning to TRBD2. The CDR3 covers 14 residues. CDR1 and CDR2 from the germline V gene are MNHEY and SVGAGI. Trimming cost V 2 bases and J 7 bases; bases outside gene matches: 3. This CDR3 is CASSYGLAGNEQFF. For the CDR3, the DNA is TGTGCCAGCAGTTACGGGCTAGCGGGGAATGAGCAGTTCTTC.

This sequence joins TRBV7-9 and TRBJ2-7; 7 bases line up with TRBD1. The V segment lost 4 bases and the J segment 4 bases; nucleotides outside the gene matches: 7. From germline, CDR1 is SEHNR and CDR2 FQNEAQ (reference sequence). The CDR3 consists of 14 residues. The chain's CDR3 is CASSSIQGVYEQYF. As DNA, the CDR3 is TGTGCCAGCAGCTCCATCCAGGGGGTGTACGAGCAGTACTTC.

This clone appeared once. The chain couples TRBV4-1 to TRBJ2-2; D is unresolved. The CDR3 loop spans 13 amino acids. V was trimmed by 1 base and J by 6 bases, leaving 6 bases between them. From germline, CDR1 is MGHRA and CDR2 YSYEKL. The CDR3 sequence: CASSQGVSGELFF. DNA of the CDR3: TGCGCCAGCAGCCAAGGGGTCTCCGGGGAGCTGTTTTTT.

This chain uses TRBV5-4 with TRBJ2-5; no firm D call. V was pared by 4 bases and J by 0 bases, with 16 bases between. CDR1 is SGHNT and CDR2 is YYREEE in the germline V gene (reference sequence). The CDR3 loop spans 16 amino acids. The CDR3 DNA sequence: TGTGCCAGCAGCAGTGAGGACCGGGCATACCAAGAGACCCAGTACTTC. Its protein is CASSSEDRAYQETQYF.

Only a few counts were recorded for this clone. The V gene is TRBV4-3, the J gene TRBJ1-5; D gene unclear. From germline, CDR1 is LGHNA and CDR2 YSLEER. V gave up 2 bases and J gave up 2 bases, with 4 bases separating them. This CDR3 is built from 13 residues. The CDR3 sequence: CASSQRGNQPQHF. CDR3 bases: TGCGCCAGCAGCCAAAGAGGCAATCAGCCCCAGCATTTT.

This chain joins TRBV30 and TRBJ1-3; 12 nucleotides align to TRBD1. The CDR3 has 15 amino acids. J was trimmed by 5 bases and V by 0 bases; bases with no gene match: 2. Germline CDR1 GTSNPN, CDR2 SVGIG (reference sequence). As DNA, the CDR3 is TGTGCCTGGAGTGTCGGGACAGGGGGCCGAAACACCATATATTTT. Protein product: CAWSVGTGGRNTIYF.